The 20 T cell receptor beta chains presented below share a single source sample, sequenced in a study of blood T cell repertoires in COVID-19. Assay: immunoSEQ multiplex PCR; the TCRdb copy retains only in-frame clones and omits some. The sample has about 320,000 clones, 85% seen once. The specimen sequenced was PBMCs or T cells enriched from blood (not recorded which). The receptor source for this set is a woman aged 30 to 39 who had been exposed to COVID-19.

The J gene is TRBJ1-1, the V gene TRBV28; TRBD1 matches 8 bases. CDR1 MDHEN and CDR2 SYDVKM come from the germline V gene. V lost 6 bases and J lost 11; bases outside the gene matches: 5. The CDR3 totals 11 residues. The CDR3 DNA reads TGTGCCAGCAGGGGTCAGGGGGCTGCTTTCTTT. Its protein is CASRGQGAAFF.

Only a few counts were recorded for this clone. The rearrangement links TRBV5-5 to TRBJ1-5; D remains ambiguous. Germline V gene lookup returns CDR1 SGHKS and CDR2 YYEKEE (reference sequence). The CDR3 totals 14 residues. Trimming shortened V by 0 bases and J by 5 bases, and 9 bases separated the two germline ends. The CDR3: CASSLGRVDQPQHF. The CDR3, as DNA: TGTGCCAGCAGCTTGGGTCGGGTAGATCAGCCCCAGCATTTT.

This chain joins TRBV23-1 and TRBJ2-5, with D possibly TRBD1 on 6 matching bases. TRBV23-1 is sorted into the ORF group, with uncertain function. Trimming took off 4 bases at V and 2 bases at J, with 20 bases between the two ends. The CDR3 totals 17 residues. The CDR3 nucleotides are TGCGCCAGCAGTCGAACCCCGGACAGCGGACCTCAAGAGACCCAGTACTTC. Its translation: CASSRTPDSGPQETQYF.

This clone was detected only once. The same CDR3 also results from other DNA sequences found in this sample. The chain is built from TRBV28 and TRBJ1-2; 7 nucleotides line up with TRBD1. Germline V lookup: CDR1 MDHEN, CDR2 SYDVKM. The CDR3 is 14 residues long. V was clipped by 3 bases and J by 3 bases; unmatched bases: 4. The CDR3 bases are TGTGCCAGCAGTTTGGGCAGGGGGGACTATGGCTACACCTTC. Its translation is CASSLGRGDYGYTF.

This clone showed up just a few times. This chain joins TRBV11-2 and TRBJ2-1; 13 nucleotides line up with TRBD2. CDR3 length: 15 amino acids. Germline V gives CDR1 SGHAT, CDR2 FQNNGV. The ends lost 2 bases at V and 8 bases at J; junction bases unmatched: 3. CDR3 residues: CASSLWTSGSYEQFF. The CDR3 DNA follows: TGTGCCAGCAGCTTATGGACTAGCGGGAGTTATGAGCAGTTCTTC.

This chain links TRBV9 with TRBJ2-5; TRBD1 matches at 10 bases. CDR1 is SGDLS, CDR2 YYNGEE, per germline. Losses at the gene ends were 3 bases for V and 3 bases for J; bases not matched to a gene: 2. There are 14 residues in the CDR3. The CDR3 spells CASSGGTGEETQYF. In DNA form, the CDR3 reads TGTGCCAGCAGCGGGGGGACAGGGGAAGAGACCCAGTACTTC.

V is TRBV21-1 and J is TRBJ1-4; the tabulated D call, TRBD1, remains unverified against the DNA. TRBV21-1 is recorded as a pseudogene. The CDR3 runs to 18 residues. Here the CDR3 reads CASSKISFERQGEEKLFF. CDR3 DNA: TGTGCCAGCAGCAAAATATCTTTCGAGAGACAGGGAGAAGAAAAACTGTTTTTT.

This sequence joins TRBV6-5 and TRBJ2-7; TRBD1 matches 7 bases. The CDR3 contains 14 residues. The junction had 10 bases not matched to a gene; V was cut back by 5 bases and J by 6 bases. CDR1 and CDR2 (germline): MNHEY, SVGAGI. The CDR3, as DNA: TGTGCCAGCAGTCTCTTGGGGAAGGGGGCCGAGCAGTACTTC. It translates to CASSLLGKGAEQYF.

The gene calls are TRBV29-1 and TRBJ2-1, with 7 bases matching TRBD2. The junction had 12 bases not matched to a gene; V was cut back by 5 bases and J by 5 bases. This CDR3 has 15 residues. Germline V gene lookup returns CDR1 SQVTM and CDR2 ANQGSEA. CDR3 DNA sequence: TGCAGCGTTAAAATGAGCCTAGCGGTTAACAATGAGCAGTTCTTC. It codes for CSVKMSLAVNNEQFF.

Only a few counts were recorded for this clone. The J gene is TRBJ2-1, the V gene TRBV11-2; possibly TRBD2 for D (6 bases). This CDR3 is built from 16 residues. Per the germline V gene, CDR1 is SGHAT and CDR2 is FQNNGV. The V end was cut by 3 bases, the J end by 4 bases, with 16 bases between. In DNA, the CDR3 is TGTGCCAGCAGCTTCGCGAGAAGAGCGGGTTACAATGAGCAGTTCTTC. Encoded protein: CASSFARRAGYNEQFF.

The chain is built from TRBV2 and TRBJ1-3, with 8 nucleotides matching TRBD1. This CDR3 has 14 residues. Germline V gives CDR1 SNHLY, CDR2 FYNNEI. V shed 6 bases, J shed 3 bases, and the junction held 4 bases outside the gene matches. The CDR3 loop reads CASRIDRGGNTIYF. DNA for the CDR3: TGTGCCAGCAGAATTGACAGGGGTGGAAACACCATATATTTT.

The V gene is TRBV18, the J gene TRBJ2-5; 9 positions agree with TRBD1. J lost 5 bases, V lost 3 bases, and 4 bases had no gene match. From germline, CDR1 is KGHSH and CDR2 LQKENI. CDR3 length equals 14 residues. The CDR3 DNA reads TGTGCCAGCTCACCGGGACAGGGATGGGAGACCCAGTACTTC. Protein: CASSPGQGWETQYF. Combining the CDR3 with reference TRBV18 and TRBJ2-5 gives the whole variable domain NAGVMQNPRHLVRRRGQEARLRCSPMKGHSHVYWYRQLPEEGLKFMVYLQKENIIDESGMPKERFSAEFPKEGPSILRIQQVVRGDSAAYFCASSPGQGWETQYFGPGTRLLVL.

The genes are TRBV10-3 and TRBJ1-1; D is possibly TRBD1 (5 bases). V lost 3 bases and J 4 bases, leaving 9 bases between the germline ends. There are 13 residues in the CDR3. CDR1 is ENHRY, CDR2 SYGVKD, per germline. CDR3 region: CAISDRVITEAFF. The CDR3 DNA reads as TGTGCCATCAGTGACAGGGTCATCACTGAAGCTTTCTTT.

This chain uses TRBV9 with TRBJ2-7; D is unresolved. V was trimmed by 0 bases and J by 6 bases, leaving 10 bases between them. The CDR3 contains 13 residues. Germline CDR1 is SGDLS and CDR2 is YYNGEE. In nucleotides, the CDR3 is TGTGCCAGCAGCGTAGGCTCCCCGGGCGAGCAGTACTTC. This translates into CASSVGSPGEQYF.

The chain uses TRBV7-9 and TRBJ1-4; 11 bases map to TRBD1. Germline assignment: CDR1 SEHNR and CDR2 FQNEAQ (reference sequence). With V trimmed by 0 bases and J by 7 bases, 10 bases remained unmatched. The CDR3 is 18 residues long. The CDR3 spells CASSLAWTGGDVREKLFF. CDR3 DNA sequence: TGTGCCAGCAGCTTAGCGTGGACAGGGGGCGATGTCCGTGAAAAACTGTTTTTT.

A few counts support this clone. This rearrangement joins TRBV11-2 to TRBJ2-5, with TRBD1 as a possible D gene (5 bases). The V gene lost 3 bases and the J gene lost 1 base, with 6 bases spanning the gap. The CDR3 covers 13 residues. CDR1 and CDR2 from the germline V gene are SGHAT and FQNNGV. CDR3 in amino acids: CASSLDTQETQYF. CDR3 DNA sequence: TGTGCCAGCAGCTTGGACACCCAAGAGACCCAGTACTTC.

The rearrangement uses TRBV2 and TRBJ1-1; no clear D gene. Germline CDR1 reads SNHLY; CDR2 reads FYNNEI. This CDR3 is built from 13 residues. V lost 7 bases, J lost 0 bases, and 9 bases lay in between. CDR3 DNA sequence: TGTGCCAGCAAGGCGGAGTTGAACACTGAAGCTTTCTTT. Translation: CASKAELNTEAFF. Filled out from reference TRBV2 and TRBJ1-1, the complete variable domain reads EPEVTQTPSHQVTQMGQEVILRCVPISNHLYFYWYRQILGQKVEFLVSFYNNEISEKSEIFDDQFSVERPDGSNFTLKIRSTKLEDSAMYFCASKAELNTEAFFGQGTRLTVV.

The chain has TRBV6-5 and TRBJ2-1; unclear D gene. Trimming shortened V by 6 bases and J by 6 bases, and 6 bases separated the two germline ends. This CDR3 comprises 11 residues. The germline CDR1 and CDR2 sequences are MNHEY and SVGAGI. The CDR3 sequence: CASRGSNEQFF. The CDR3 DNA follows: TGTGCCAGCAGGGGCTCCAATGAGCAGTTCTTC.

The chain couples TRBV4-1 to TRBJ2-4; D possibly corresponds to TRBD1 (5 bases). The CDR3 has 13 residues. With 1 base removed from V and 9 bases from J, the gap between germline ends came to 10 bases. In germline, CDR1 is MGHRA, CDR2 YSYEKL. The CDR3 region has the DNA TGCGCCAGCAGCCAAGTGGGGCCCAGCATTCAGTACTTC. This encodes CASSQVGPSIQYF.

The chain recombines TRBV20-1 with TRBJ1-2; D not certain. This CDR3 is built from 11 residues. Trimming took off 2 bases at V and 2 bases at J, with 3 bases between the two ends. Germline V gives CDR1 DFQATT, CDR2 SNEGSKA (reference sequence). The CDR3 here is CSARQNYGYTF. CDR3 sequence (DNA): TGCAGTGCTAGACAGAACTATGGCTACACCTTC.